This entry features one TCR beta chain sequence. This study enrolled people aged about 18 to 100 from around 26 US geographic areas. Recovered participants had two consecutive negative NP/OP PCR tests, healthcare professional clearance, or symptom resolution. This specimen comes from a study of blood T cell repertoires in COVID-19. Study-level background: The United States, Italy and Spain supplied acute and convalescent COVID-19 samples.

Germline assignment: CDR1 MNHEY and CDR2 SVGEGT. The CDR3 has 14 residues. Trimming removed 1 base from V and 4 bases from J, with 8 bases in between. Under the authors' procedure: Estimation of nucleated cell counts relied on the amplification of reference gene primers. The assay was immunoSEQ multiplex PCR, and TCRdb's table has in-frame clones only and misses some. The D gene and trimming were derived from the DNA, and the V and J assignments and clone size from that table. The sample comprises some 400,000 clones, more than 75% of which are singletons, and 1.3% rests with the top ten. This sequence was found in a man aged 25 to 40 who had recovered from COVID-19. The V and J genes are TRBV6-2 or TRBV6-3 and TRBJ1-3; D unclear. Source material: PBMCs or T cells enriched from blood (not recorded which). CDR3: CASSYFGVGNTIYF. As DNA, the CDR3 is TGTGCCAGCAGTTACTTCGGAGTCGGAAACACCATATATTTT.